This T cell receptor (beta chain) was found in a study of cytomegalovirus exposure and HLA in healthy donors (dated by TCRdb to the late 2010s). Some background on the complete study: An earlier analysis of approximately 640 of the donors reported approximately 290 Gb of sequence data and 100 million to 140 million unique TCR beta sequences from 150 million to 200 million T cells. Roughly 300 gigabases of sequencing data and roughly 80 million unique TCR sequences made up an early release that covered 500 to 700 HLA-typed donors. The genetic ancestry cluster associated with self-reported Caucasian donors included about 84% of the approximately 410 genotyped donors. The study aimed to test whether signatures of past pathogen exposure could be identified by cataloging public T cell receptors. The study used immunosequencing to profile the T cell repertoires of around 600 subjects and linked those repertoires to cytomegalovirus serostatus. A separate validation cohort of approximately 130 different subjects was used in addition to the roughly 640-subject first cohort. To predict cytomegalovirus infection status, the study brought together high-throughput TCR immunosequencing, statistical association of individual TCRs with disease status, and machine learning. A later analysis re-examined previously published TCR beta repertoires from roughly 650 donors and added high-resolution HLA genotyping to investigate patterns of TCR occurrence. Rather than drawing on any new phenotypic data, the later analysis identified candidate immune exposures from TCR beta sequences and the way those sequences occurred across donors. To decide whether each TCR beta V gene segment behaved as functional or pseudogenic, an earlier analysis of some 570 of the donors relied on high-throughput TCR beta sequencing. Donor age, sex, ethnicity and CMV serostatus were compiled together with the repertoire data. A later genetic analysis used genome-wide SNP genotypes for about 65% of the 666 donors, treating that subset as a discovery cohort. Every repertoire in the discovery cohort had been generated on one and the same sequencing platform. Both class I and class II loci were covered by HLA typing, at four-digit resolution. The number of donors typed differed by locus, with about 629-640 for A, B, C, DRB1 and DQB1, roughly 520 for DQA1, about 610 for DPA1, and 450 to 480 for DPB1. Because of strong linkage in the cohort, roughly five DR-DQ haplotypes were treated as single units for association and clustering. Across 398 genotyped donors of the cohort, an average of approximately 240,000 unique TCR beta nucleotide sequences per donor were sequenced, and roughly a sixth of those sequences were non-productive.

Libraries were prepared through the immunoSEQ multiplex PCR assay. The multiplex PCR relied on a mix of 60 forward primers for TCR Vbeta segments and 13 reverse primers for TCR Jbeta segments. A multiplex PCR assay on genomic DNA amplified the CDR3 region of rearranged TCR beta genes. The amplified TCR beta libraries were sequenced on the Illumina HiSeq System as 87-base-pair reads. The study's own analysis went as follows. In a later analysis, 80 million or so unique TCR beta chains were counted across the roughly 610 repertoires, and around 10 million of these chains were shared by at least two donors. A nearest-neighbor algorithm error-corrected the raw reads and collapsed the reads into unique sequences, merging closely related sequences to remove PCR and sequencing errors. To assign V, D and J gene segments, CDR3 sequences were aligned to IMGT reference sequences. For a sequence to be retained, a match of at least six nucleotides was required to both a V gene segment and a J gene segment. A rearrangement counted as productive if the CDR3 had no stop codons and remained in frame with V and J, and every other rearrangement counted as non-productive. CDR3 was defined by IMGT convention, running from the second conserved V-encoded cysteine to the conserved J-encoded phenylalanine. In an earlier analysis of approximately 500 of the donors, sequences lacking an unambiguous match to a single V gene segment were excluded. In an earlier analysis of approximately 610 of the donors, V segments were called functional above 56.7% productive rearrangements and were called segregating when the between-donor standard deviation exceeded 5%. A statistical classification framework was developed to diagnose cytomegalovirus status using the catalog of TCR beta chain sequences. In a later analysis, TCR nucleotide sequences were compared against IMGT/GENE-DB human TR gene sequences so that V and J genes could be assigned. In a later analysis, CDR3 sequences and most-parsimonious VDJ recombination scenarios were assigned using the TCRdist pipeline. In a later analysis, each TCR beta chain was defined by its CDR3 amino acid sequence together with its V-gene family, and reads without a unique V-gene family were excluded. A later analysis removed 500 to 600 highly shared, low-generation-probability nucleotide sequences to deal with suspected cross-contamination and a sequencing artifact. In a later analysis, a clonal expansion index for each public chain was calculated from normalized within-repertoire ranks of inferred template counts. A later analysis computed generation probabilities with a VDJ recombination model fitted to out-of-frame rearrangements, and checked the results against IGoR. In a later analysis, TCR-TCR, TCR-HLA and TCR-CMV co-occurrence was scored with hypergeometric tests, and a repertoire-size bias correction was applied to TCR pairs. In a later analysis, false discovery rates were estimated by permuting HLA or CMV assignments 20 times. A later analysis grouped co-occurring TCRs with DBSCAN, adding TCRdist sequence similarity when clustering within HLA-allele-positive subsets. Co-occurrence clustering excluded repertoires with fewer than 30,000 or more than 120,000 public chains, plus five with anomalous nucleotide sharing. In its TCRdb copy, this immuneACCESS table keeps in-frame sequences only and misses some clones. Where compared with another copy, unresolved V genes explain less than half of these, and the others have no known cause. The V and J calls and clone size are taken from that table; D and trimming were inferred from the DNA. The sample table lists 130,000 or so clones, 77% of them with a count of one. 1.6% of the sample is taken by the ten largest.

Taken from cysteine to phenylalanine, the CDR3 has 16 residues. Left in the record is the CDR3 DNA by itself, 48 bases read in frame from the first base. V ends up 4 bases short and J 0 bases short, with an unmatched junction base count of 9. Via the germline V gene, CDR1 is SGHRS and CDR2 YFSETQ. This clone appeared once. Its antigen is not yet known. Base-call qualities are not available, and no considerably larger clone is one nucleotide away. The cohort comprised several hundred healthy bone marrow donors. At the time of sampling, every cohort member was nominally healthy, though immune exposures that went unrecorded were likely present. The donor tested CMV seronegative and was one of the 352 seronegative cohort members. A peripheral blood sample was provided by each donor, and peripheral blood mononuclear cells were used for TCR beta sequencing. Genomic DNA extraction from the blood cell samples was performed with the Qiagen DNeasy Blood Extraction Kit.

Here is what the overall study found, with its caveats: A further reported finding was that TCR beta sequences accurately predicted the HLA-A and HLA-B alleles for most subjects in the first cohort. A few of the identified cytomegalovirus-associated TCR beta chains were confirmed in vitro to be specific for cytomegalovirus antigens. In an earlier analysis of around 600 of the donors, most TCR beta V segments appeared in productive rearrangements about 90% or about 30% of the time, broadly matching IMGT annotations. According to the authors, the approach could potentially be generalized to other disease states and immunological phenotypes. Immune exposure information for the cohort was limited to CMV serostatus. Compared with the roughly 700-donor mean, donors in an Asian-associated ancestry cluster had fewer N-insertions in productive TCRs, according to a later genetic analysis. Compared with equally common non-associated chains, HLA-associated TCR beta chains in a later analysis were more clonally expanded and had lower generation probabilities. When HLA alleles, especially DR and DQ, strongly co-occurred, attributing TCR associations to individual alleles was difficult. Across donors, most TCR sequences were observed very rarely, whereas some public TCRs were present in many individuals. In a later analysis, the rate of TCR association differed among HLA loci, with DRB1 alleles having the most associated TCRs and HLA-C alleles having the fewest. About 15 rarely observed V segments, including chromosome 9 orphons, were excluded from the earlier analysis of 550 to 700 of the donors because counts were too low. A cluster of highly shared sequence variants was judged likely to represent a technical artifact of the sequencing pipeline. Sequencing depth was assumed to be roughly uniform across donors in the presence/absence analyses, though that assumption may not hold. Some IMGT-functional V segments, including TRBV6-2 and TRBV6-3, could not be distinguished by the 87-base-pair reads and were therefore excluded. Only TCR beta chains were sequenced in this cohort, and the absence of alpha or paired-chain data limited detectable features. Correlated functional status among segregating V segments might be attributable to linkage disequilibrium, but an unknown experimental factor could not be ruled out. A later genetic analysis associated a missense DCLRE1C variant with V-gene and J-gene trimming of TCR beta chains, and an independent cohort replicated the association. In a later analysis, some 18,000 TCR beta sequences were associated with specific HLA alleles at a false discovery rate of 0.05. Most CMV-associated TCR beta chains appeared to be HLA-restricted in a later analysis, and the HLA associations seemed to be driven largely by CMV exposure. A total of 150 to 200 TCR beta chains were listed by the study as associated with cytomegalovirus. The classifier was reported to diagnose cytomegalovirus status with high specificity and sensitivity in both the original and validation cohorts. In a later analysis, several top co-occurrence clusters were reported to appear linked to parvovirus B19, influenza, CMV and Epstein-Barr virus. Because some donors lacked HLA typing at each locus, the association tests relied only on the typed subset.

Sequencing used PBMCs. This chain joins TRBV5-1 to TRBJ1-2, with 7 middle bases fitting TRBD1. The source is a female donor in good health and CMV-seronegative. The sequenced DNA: TGCGCCAGCAGCATACAGGGGTCCTACTCTAACTATGGCTACACCTTC. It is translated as CASSIQGSYSNYGYTF. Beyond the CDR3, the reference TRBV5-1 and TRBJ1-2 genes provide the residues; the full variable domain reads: KAGVTQTPRYLIKTRGQQVTLSCSPISGHRSVSWYQQTPGQGLQFLFEYFSETQRNKGNFPGRFSGRQFSNSRSEMNVSTLELGDSALYLCASSIQGSYSNYGYTFGSGTRLTVV.